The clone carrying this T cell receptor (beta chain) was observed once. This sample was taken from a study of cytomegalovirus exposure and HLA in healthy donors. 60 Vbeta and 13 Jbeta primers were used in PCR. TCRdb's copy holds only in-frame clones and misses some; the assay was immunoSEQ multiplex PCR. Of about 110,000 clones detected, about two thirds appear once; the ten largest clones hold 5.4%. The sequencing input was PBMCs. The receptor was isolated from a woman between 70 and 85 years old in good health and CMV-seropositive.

In nucleotides, the CDR3 is TGTGCCAGCTCACCGACAGGGCCGGGGCTGCCCCAGCATTTT. As protein: CASSPTGPGLPQHF. The chain links TRBV18 to TRBJ1-5; 7 nucleotides line up with TRBD1. Germline V CDR1 and CDR2: KGHSH, LQKENI. V was pared by 3 bases and J by 9 bases, with 8 bases of the junction left unmatched. This CDR3 comprises 14 residues.